The 18 T cell receptor beta chains listed next were all sequenced from one sample in a study of regulatory T cells in long-lasting Graves disease. Library construction for TCR beta used iRepertoire HTBI primers and Arm-PCR of CDR3 regions. TCRdb used MiXCR to reprocess the multiplex PCR reads, holding one entry per CDR3 protein. The sample contains over 500,000 distinct CDR3 sequences, 16% of which appear only once. Stated time point: newly diagnosed GD, antithyroid drugs for less than 3 months. From RNA extracted from PBMCs, the TCR library was made. A further study also used this sample, focusing on T cells in Graves' hyperthyroidism and ophthalmopathy.

Here the sequenced sample was peripheral blood mononuclear cells (PBMCs), taken at new diagnosis, from a patient treated with antithyroid drugs. The source is a woman in her thirties with Graves disease.

This clonotype was found a few times. The chain employs TRBV27 and TRBJ1-1, with unresolved D. Trimming stripped 6 bases from V and 4 bases from J, with 12 bases between. The CDR3 has 13 amino acids. Germline CDR1 and CDR2: MNHEY and SMNVEV (reference sequence). The CDR3 reads CASRLTWGTEAFF. Written as DNA, the CDR3 is TGTGCCAGCAGGCTAACGTGGGGCACTGAAGCTTTCTTT.

This clonotype was counted between two and nine times. This chain connects TRBV7-3 to TRBJ2-3; D unresolved. The CDR3 contains 13 residues. The V gene lost 5 bases and the J gene lost 4 bases, with 10 bases spanning the gap. CDR1 SGHTA and CDR2 FQGTGA come from the germline V gene. In DNA, the CDR3 is TGTGCCAGCAGCACTACTTATGCAGATACGCAGTATTTT. Translation gives CASSTTYADTQYF.

The chain recombines TRBV2 with TRBJ1-6; D is unclear. The V end was cut by 7 bases, the J end by 0 bases, with 10 bases between. Per germline, CDR1 SNHLY and CDR2 FYNNEI. The CDR3 runs to 15 residues. The CDR3 DNA sequence: TGTGCCAGCACCCAGGAAAGCTCCTATAATTCACCCCTCCACTTT. It encodes CASTQESSYNSPLHF.

This clonotype was recorded at least ten times. The chain is built from TRBV24-1 and TRBJ1-3; D gene ambiguous. The CDR3 extends over 11 amino acids. From germline, CDR1 is KGHDR and CDR2 SFDVKD. Trimming removed 9 bases at V and 1 base at J, with 3 bases between. The CDR3 is CATASGNTIYF. CDR3 bases: TGTGCCACCGCTTCTGGAAACACCATATATTTT.

This clonotype has a count of ten or more. V gene TRBV12-3 or TRBV12-4 combines with J gene TRBJ2-3, with TRBD1 matching 8 bases. Losses at the gene ends were 3 bases for V and 4 bases for J; bases not matched to a gene: 6. The CDR3 runs 15 residues. The DNA of the CDR3 is TGTGCCAGCAGTTTTGCTTCGACAGGGGCAGATACGCAGTATTTT. It specifies CASSFASTGADTQYF.

This clonotype was counted at least ten times. V is TRBV12-3 or TRBV12-4 and J is TRBJ1-1, with D maybe TRBD1 (6 bases). The CDR3 runs to 14 residues. The V gene lost 7 bases and the J gene lost 1 base, with 13 bases spanning the gap. CDR3 in amino acids: CASTNLRGNTEAFF. In DNA form, the CDR3 reads TGTGCCAGCACTAACCTCAGGGGGAACACTGAAGCTTTCTTT.

The chain combines TRBV28 with TRBJ2-3; 8 bases match TRBD1. The V gene end was trimmed by 5 bases and the J gene end by 2 bases; junction bases not matched to a gene: 9. There are 16 residues in the CDR3. The germline CDR1 and CDR2 sequences are MDHEN and SYDVKM. The CDR3 sequence: CASSANRGAATDTQYF. The CDR3 DNA reads as TGTGCCAGCAGTGCCAACAGGGGGGCAGCCACAGATACGCAGTATTTT.

This clonotype showed up many times. This chain uses TRBV29-1 with TRBJ2-3, with 10 bases lining up with TRBD2. This CDR3 has 14 residues. Trimming removed 2 bases from V and 1 base from J; junction bases left unmatched: 0. The germline CDR1 and CDR2 sequences are SQVTM and ANQGSEA. CDR3 protein: CSVESGRGTDTQYF. The CDR3, as DNA: TGCAGCGTTGAAAGCGGGAGGGGCACAGATACGCAGTATTTT.

This clonotype was seen only a few times. The V and J genes are TRBV12-3 or TRBV12-4 and TRBJ1-3; the D is unclear. This CDR3 region has 15 residues. V was pared by 6 bases and J by 9 bases, with 21 bases between. The CDR3: CASRLRAAFGVTIYF. The CDR3 DNA reads as TGTGCCAGCAGGCTTAGAGCAGCCTTTGGCGTCACCATATATTTT.

Comments on this clonotype: In this CDR3 the conserved last residue, phenylalanine or tryptophan, is missing, so a read error is likely. The V gene is TRBV2, the J gene TRBJ1-5; D not certain. The ends were cut back, 6 bases at V and 13 bases at J, with 13 bases in the middle. The CDR3 spans 11 residues. Germline loops: CDR1 SNHLY, CDR2 FYNNEI. As DNA, the CDR3 is TGTGCCAGCAGCCTGTCGGCTGGACAGCATCTT. It yields the protein CASSLSAGQHL.

This clonotype was counted many times. The V gene is TRBV6-1, the J gene TRBJ1-6; D call uncertain. The germline gives CDR1 MNHNS, CDR2 SASEGT. The CDR3 length is 14 residues. Trimming shortened V by 3 bases and J by 7 bases, and 10 bases separated the two germline ends. In DNA form, the CDR3 reads TGTGCCAGCAGTGATCTCCAACGGAATTCACCCCTCCACTTT. Encoded protein: CASSDLQRNSPLHF.

This clonotype was seen ten or more times. The CDR3 DNA follows: TGTGCCACCCAGGGACCGACGCAAGAGACCCAGTACTTC. Protein product: CATQGPTQETQYF. The chain couples TRBV6-1 to TRBJ2-5, with D tentatively TRBD1 or TRBD2 (5 bases each). Trimming left V 10 bases short and J 2 bases short, with 14 bases between. Germline loops: CDR1 MNHNS, CDR2 SASEGT. The CDR3 contains 13 residues.

This clonotype showed up many times. CDR3 DNA sequence: TGTGCCAGCAGCCCAGGGGTTTGGAGCAATCAGCCCCAGCATTTT. This codes for CASSPGVWSNQPQHF. The chain carries TRBV6-1 and TRBJ1-5, with D perhaps TRBD1 (6 bases). V lost 6 bases to trimming and J lost 1 base, with 13 bases between them. Germline V lookup: CDR1 MNHNS, CDR2 SASEGT. The CDR3 totals 15 residues.

This clonotype came up many times. The genes are TRBV30 and TRBJ2-1; TRBD1 aligns across 7 bases. The CDR3 is made up of 15 amino acids. V shed 2 bases and J 3 bases; nucleotides not matched to a gene: 7. The germline CDR1 and CDR2 sequences are GTSNPN and SVGIG (reference sequence). DNA of the CDR3: TGTGCCTGGAGTCACAGGGGCTTACGCTACAATGAGCAGTTCTTC. Amino acids: CAWSHRGLRYNEQFF.

This clonotype occurred many times. This chain uses TRBV5-1 with TRBJ2-3; D remains unclear. Germline V gives CDR1 SGHRS, CDR2 YFSETQ. The V end lost 2 bases, the J end lost 4 bases, and 8 bases lay between the germline ends. This CDR3 is 13 amino acids long. The CDR3 DNA sequence: TGCGCCAGCAGCTTACGTGGGTCAGATACGCAGTATTTT. Protein product: CASSLRGSDTQYF.

The V gene is TRBV27, the J gene TRBJ2-3, with D possibly being TRBD2 (5 bases). Germline assignment: CDR1 MNHEY and CDR2 SMNVEV (reference sequence). The CDR3 loop spans 15 amino acids. Trimming took off 4 bases at V and 0 bases at J, with 11 bases between the two ends. CDR3 protein: CASSYASSSTDTQYF. The CDR3, as DNA: TGTGCCAGCAGTTACGCTAGCTCTAGCACAGATACGCAGTATTTT.

This clonotype was seen a single time. This rearrangement joins TRBV5-4 to TRBJ1-2; 8 nucleotides agree with TRBD1. CDR3 size: 14 residues. The junction had 5 bases not matched to a gene; V was cut back by 4 bases and J by 3 bases. The germline V gene has CDR1 SGHNT and CDR2 YYREEE (reference sequence). CDR3 residues: CASSHGQGDYGYTF. The DNA of the CDR3 is TGTGCCAGCAGCCATGGACAGGGAGACTATGGCTACACCTTC.

The table lists this clonotype with a few counts. The rearrangement uses TRBV27 and TRBJ2-3; 10 bases fit TRBD2. Near its end, the DNA agrees better with TRBJ2-5, so the J call may be wrong. The CDR3 spans 15 residues. Per the germline V gene, CDR1 is MNHEY and CDR2 is SMNVEV (reference sequence). The DNA for the CDR3 is TGTGCCAGCAGTCCCCTAGCGGGAGTTCTTGAGACCCAGTACTTC. Its translation is CASSPLAGVLETQYF.